Shown below are 19 T cell receptor beta chains from a single sample sequenced in a study of blood T cell repertoires in COVID-19. The table came from immunoSEQ multiplex PCR; TCRdb's copy has only in-frame clones and leaves some out. The sample carries tens of thousands of clones, 83% recorded once. Source material: peripheral blood. These receptors were taken from a woman aged 55 to 70 with acute or convalescent COVID-19.

This chain links TRBV27 with TRBJ2-5; 10 bases are shared with TRBD2. CDR3 length: 16 residues. In germline, CDR1 is MNHEY, CDR2 SMNVEV (reference sequence). Trimming at V came to 6 bases and at J to 7 bases, leaving 14 bases not matched to a gene. CDR3 in amino acids: CASRKTAGGSLGTQYF. CDR3 sequence (DNA): TGTGCCAGCAGGAAAACAGCGGGAGGGTCGCTCGGGACCCAGTACTTC.

This chain connects TRBV30 to TRBJ1-5, with 8 bases identical to TRBD1. V was clipped by 4 bases and J by 4 bases; unmatched bases: 6. The CDR3 runs to 14 residues. Per germline, CDR1 GTSNPN and CDR2 SVGIG (reference sequence). CDR3 loop: CAWKHRGMNQPQHF. The CDR3 region has the DNA TGTGCCTGGAAGCACAGGGGGATGAATCAGCCCCAGCATTTT.

The chain has TRBV19 and TRBJ2-7; 7 bases are a match to TRBD1. Germline V CDR1 and CDR2: LNHDA, SQIVND (reference sequence). The CDR3 runs to 12 residues. The V and J ends lost 7 bases and 4 bases, in that order; junction bases with no gene match: 4. As DNA, the CDR3 is TGTGCCAGTATGGGGACAGCATACGAGCAGTACTTC. Amino acids: CASMGTAYEQYF.

The CDR3 DNA follows: TGTGCCAGCAGTATAAAGGGGTCTCACACTGAAGCTTTCTTT. This gives the protein CASSIKGSHTEAFF. V usage is TRBV2 and J usage is TRBJ1-1; perhaps TRBD1 as D (5 bases). Germline lookup yields CDR1 SNHLY and CDR2 FYNNEI. The CDR3 length is 14 residues. The germline V and J ends were trimmed by 5 bases and 3 bases, with 13 bases remaining between them.

This chain uses TRBV2 with TRBJ1-2, with TRBD1 matching 8 bases. There are 13 residues in the CDR3. Germline trimming cut 3 bases from V and 8 bases from J; bases unmatched to any gene: 5. CDR1 SNHLY and CDR2 FYNNEI come from the germline V gene. CDR3 amino acids: CASSEDRAGGYTF. In DNA, the CDR3 is TGTGCCAGCAGTGAGGACAGGGCGGGCGGCTACACCTTC.

In its sample, this clone was seen a few times. This rearrangement joins TRBV4-1 to TRBJ2-1; TRBD2 matches at 7 bases. The CDR3 contains 18 residues. J gave up 6 bases and V 0 bases, and 14 bases lay outside the gene matches. Germline lookup yields CDR1 MGHRA and CDR2 YSYEKL. CDR3: CASSQEGLGGRRGNEQFF. CDR3 coding DNA: TGCGCCAGCAGCCAAGAGGGTCTGGGCGGGAGACGGGGCAATGAGCAGTTCTTC.

This clone has just one count. The chain recombines TRBV20-1 with TRBJ1-1; D remains unclear. The CDR3 sequence is 11 residues long. CDR1 and CDR2 (germline): DFQATT, SNEGSKA (reference sequence). With 4 bases removed from V and 1 base from J, the gap between germline ends came to 4 bases. This CDR3 is CSAKQNTEAFF. The CDR3 DNA reads TGCAGTGCTAAACAGAACACTGAAGCTTTCTTT.

The V call is TRBV7-9, the J call TRBJ2-1; D is ambiguous. CDR3 length: 14 amino acids. The germline V gene has CDR1 SEHNR and CDR2 FQNEAQ (reference sequence). Between the trimmed V and J ends, which lost 4 bases and 9 bases, there was a span of 16 bases. The CDR3 here is CASSSHLDRAEQFF. The CDR3 DNA reads as TGTGCCAGCAGCTCCCATTTAGATCGTGCTGAGCAGTTCTTC.

This chain joins TRBV14 and TRBJ1-4, with TRBD1 identical over 7 bases. Trimming cost V 2 bases and J 7 bases; bases outside gene matches: 10. This CDR3 contains 16 residues. CDR1 and CDR2 (germline): SGHDN, FVKESK. The CDR3 protein is CASSQTRTGGLEKLFF. Written as DNA, the CDR3 is TGTGCCAGCAGCCAAACAAGGACAGGAGGCCTTGAAAAACTGTTTTTT.

This rearrangement joins TRBV5-5 to TRBJ1-5; possible D gene TRBD1, 5 bases. The CDR3 spans 16 residues. Germline V gene lookup returns CDR1 SGHKS and CDR2 YYEKEE (reference sequence). Trimming removed 2 bases from V and 15 bases from J, with 27 bases in between. The CDR3 here is CASSFDYRNIPQAGHF. CDR3 coding DNA: TGTGCCAGCAGCTTTGATTACAGGAACATCCCTCAAGCAGGGCATTTT.

The chain has TRBV19 and TRBJ2-3; 7 bases are shared with TRBD1. CDR3 length: 16 amino acids. The V segment lost 6 bases and the J segment 0 bases; nucleotides outside the gene matches: 9. The V gene's germline CDR1 is LNHDA and CDR2 SQIVND (reference sequence). CDR3 nucleotide sequence: TGTGCCAGTAGACCGACCGGGACAGTAAGCACAGATACGCAGTATTTT. Amino acids: CASRPTGTVSTDTQYF. The variable domain in full, completed from reference TRBV19 and TRBJ2-3, reads DGGITQSPKYLFRKEGQNVTLSCEQNLNHDAMYWYRQDPGQGLRLIYYSQIVNDFQKGDIAEGYSVSREKKESFPLTVTSAQKNPTAFYLCASRPTGTVSTDTQYFGPGTRLTVL.

The chain is built from TRBV2 and TRBJ2-7; TRBD2 aligns across 8 bases. The CDR3 sequence is 15 residues long. Trimming at V came to 6 bases and at J to 4 bases, leaving 11 bases not matched to a gene. CDR1 SNHLY and CDR2 FYNNEI come from the germline V gene. DNA for the CDR3: TGTGCCAGCAGACTAGCGGCGTCCCACCGATACGAGCAGTACTTC. Translation gives CASRLAASHRYEQYF.

The J gene is TRBJ2-7, the V gene TRBV2; the match to TRBD2 covers 12 bases. The CDR3 runs 15 residues. The ends lost 8 bases at V and 7 bases at J; junction bases unmatched: 12. The germline gives CDR1 SNHLY, CDR2 FYNNEI. This CDR3 is CASGESSGGAGEQYF. The CDR3 DNA sequence: TGTGCCAGCGGAGAGTCTAGCGGGGGGGCCGGTGAGCAGTACTTC.

The chain recombines TRBV5-4 with TRBJ2-1; the match to TRBD2 covers 7 bases. This CDR3 region has 14 residues. The germline CDR1 and CDR2 sequences are SGHNT and YYREEE (reference sequence). V lost 0 bases, J lost 8 bases, and 5 bases stayed unmatched. In nucleotides, the CDR3 is TGTGCCAGCAGCTTGGCGGGGAGGGGCGATGAGCAGTTCTTC. This translates into CASSLAGRGDEQFF.

J is TRBJ1-6 and V is TRBV7-9, with D unclear. The CDR3 runs 14 residues. The ends were cut back, 6 bases at V and 0 bases at J, with 6 bases in the middle. Germline loops: CDR1 SEHNR, CDR2 FQNEAQ (reference sequence). The CDR3 DNA sequence: TGTGCCAGCAGACAGAGCTCCTATAATTCACCCCTCCACTTT. Its protein product is CASRQSSYNSPLHF.

Remarks on this clone: The sample carries other DNA sequences with the same CDR3. This chain joins TRBV6-1 and TRBJ2-7, with 8 bases that match TRBD1. V gave up 3 bases and J gave up 2 bases; unmatched junction bases: 3. Germline values: CDR1 MNHNS, CDR2 SASEGT. The CDR3 length is 14 residues. This chain's CDR3 is CASSDTGGPYEQYF. The CDR3 nucleotides read TGTGCCAGCAGTGACACAGGGGGTCCCTACGAGCAGTACTTC.

The chain links TRBV7-8 to TRBJ2-1; 8 nucleotides align to TRBD2. The CDR3 sequence is 18 residues long. V dropped 2 bases and J dropped 5; count of bases not matched to a gene: 14. Per germline, CDR1 SGHVS and CDR2 FQNEAQ. CDR3 amino acids: CASSLMVLAGNVHNEQFF. CDR3 nucleotide sequence: TGTGCCAGCAGCTTAATGGTTTTAGCGGGAAATGTCCACAATGAGCAGTTCTTC. Together with reference TRBV7-8 and TRBJ2-1, the CDR3 gives the full variable domain: GAGVSQSPRYKVAKRGQDVALRCDPISGHVSLFWYQQALGQGPEFLTYFQNEAQLDKSGLPSDRFFAERPEGSVSTLKIQRTQQEDSAVYLCASSLMVLAGNVHNEQFFGPGTRLTVL.

This clone has a handful of counts. This chain joins TRBV6-6 and TRBJ1-3; D perhaps matches TRBD1 (5 bases). V was cut by 7 bases and J by 4 bases, with 14 bases left in between. The length of the CDR3 is 14 residues. CDR1 is MNHNY, CDR2 SVGAGI, per germline (reference sequence). For the CDR3, the DNA is TGTGCCAGCACCAAGGACATCCAAGGAAACACCATATATTTT. Amino acids: CASTKDIQGNTIYF.

The chain recombines TRBV5-4 with TRBJ1-5; a possible D gene is TRBD1 (6 bases). The germline V gene has CDR1 SGHNT and CDR2 YYREEE (reference sequence). V lost 5 bases and J 6 bases, leaving 18 bases between the germline ends. This CDR3 region has 15 residues. The CDR3 is CASSPGLGARQPQHF. The CDR3 region has the DNA TGTGCCAGCAGTCCGGGTTTGGGGGCGCGTCAGCCCCAGCATTTT.